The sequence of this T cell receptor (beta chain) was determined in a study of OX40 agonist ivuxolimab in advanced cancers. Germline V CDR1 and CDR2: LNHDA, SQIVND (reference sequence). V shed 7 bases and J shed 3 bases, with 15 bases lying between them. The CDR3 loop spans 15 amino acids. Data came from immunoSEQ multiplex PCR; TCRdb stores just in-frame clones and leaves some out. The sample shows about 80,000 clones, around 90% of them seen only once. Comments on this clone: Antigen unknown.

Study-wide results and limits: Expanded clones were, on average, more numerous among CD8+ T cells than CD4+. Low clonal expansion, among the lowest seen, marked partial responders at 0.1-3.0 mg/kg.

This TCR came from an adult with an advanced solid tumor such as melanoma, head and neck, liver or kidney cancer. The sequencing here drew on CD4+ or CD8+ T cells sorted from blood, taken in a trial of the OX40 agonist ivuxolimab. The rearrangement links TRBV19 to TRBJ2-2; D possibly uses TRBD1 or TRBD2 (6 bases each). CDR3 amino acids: CASKKGGRDTGELFF. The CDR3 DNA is TGTGCCAGTAAGAAGGGGGGCCGGGACACCGGGGAGCTGTTTTTT.